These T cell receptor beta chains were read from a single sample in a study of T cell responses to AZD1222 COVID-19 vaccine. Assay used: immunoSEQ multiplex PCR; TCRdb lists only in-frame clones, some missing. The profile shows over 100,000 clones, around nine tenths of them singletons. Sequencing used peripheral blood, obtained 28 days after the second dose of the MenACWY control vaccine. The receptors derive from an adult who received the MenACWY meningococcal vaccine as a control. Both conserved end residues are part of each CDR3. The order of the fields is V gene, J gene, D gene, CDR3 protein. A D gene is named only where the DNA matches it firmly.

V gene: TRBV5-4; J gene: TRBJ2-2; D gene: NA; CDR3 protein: CASSWDGNTGELFF
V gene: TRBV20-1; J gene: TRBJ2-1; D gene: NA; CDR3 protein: CSASLRLARNLEQFF
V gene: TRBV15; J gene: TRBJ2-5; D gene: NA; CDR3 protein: CATSRDKGTQYF
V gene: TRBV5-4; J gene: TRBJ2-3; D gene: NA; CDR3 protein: CASSLGTPPPRDTQYF
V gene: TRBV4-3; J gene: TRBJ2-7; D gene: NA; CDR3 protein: CASSQEGGTPSYEQYF
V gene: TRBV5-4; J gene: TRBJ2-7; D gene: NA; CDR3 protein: CASSPGRGLNVGEQYF
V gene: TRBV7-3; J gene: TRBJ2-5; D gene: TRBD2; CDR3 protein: CASSPTSGGSYETQYF
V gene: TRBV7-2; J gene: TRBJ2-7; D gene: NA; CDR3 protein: CASSLGGDLYEQYF
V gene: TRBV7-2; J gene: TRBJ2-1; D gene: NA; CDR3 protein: CASNQVGVKQFF
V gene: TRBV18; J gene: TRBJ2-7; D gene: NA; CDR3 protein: CASSPDPGSAEQYF
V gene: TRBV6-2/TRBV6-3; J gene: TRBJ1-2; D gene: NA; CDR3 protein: CASRYNEGGTYGYTF
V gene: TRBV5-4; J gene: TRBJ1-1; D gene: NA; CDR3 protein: CASSSAAGDTEAFF
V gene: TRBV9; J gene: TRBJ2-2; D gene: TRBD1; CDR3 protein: CASSVADRGRSGELFF
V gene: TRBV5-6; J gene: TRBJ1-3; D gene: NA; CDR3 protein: CASSPRGRGFSSGNTIYF
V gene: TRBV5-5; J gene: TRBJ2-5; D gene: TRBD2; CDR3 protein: CASSLAGAGGRETQYF
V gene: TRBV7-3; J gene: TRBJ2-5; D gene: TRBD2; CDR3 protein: CASSPGGAGETQYF
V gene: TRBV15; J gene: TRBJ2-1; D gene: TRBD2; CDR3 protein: CATSRPGGDNEQFF
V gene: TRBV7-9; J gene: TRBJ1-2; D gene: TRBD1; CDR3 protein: CASSLTGVDYGYTF
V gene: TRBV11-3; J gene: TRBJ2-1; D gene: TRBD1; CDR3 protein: CASSCLRRQGAFYNEQFF
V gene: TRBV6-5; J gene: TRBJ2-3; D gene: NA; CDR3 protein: CASSYSNQGPTDTQYF
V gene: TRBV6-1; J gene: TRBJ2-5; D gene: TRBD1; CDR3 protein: CASSEWDRGQETQYF
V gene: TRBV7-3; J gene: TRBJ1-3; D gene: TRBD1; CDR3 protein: CASSLSGGSGNTIYF
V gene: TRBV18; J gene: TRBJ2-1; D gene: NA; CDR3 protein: CASSPPRGTLLYNEQFF
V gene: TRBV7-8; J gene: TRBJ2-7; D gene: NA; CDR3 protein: CASSPTVKYEQYF